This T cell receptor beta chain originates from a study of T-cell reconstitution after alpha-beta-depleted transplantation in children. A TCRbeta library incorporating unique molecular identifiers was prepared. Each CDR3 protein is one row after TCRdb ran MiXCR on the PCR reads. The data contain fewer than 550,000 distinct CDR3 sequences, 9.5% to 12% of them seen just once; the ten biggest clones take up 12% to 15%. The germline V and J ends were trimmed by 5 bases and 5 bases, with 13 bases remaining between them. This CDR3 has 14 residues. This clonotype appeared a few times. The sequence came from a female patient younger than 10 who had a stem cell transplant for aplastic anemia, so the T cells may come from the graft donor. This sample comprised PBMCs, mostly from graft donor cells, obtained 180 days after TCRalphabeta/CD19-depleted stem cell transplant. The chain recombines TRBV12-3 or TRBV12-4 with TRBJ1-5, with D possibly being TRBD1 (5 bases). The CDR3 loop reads CASSNTGGYQPQHF. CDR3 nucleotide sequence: TGTGCCAGCAGTAATACAGGCGGCTATCAGCCCCAGCATTTT.